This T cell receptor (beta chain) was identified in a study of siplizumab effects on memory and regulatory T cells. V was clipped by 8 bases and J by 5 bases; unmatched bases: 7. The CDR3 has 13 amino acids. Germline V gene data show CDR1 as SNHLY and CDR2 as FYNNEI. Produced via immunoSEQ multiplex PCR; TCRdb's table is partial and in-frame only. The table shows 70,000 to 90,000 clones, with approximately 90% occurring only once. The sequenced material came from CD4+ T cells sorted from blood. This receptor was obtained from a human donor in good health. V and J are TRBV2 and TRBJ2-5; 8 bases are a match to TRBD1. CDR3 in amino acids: CASALDREETQYF. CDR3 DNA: TGTGCCAGCGCTCTGGACAGGGAGGAGACCCAGTACTTC.